What follows describes a single T cell receptor beta chain. What it binds is not known. This sample stems from a study of T cells after yellow fever vaccination. Study details: When fractions had low cell numbers, they were prepared with SMART-Seq v4 Ultra Low Input.

Germline V lookup: CDR1 SGHDT, CDR2 YYEEEE. The CDR3 runs 11 residues. The V end was cut by 7 bases, the J end by 9 bases, with 11 bases between. Each CDR3 protein gets one entry after TCRdb re-called the 5' RACE reads with MiXCR. The sample includes hundreds of thousands of distinct CDR3 sequences, 21% seen only once; the top ten take roughly 16%. Study-wide results and limits: Of the clonotypes, a small share occurred in both CD4 and CD8 compartments. Subsequent booster samples again held most clones from primary vaccination (more than 95% CD4, 85% to 90% CD8).

The clonotype comes from a man younger than 35 who received the YFV17D yellow fever vaccine. The sequencing used PBMCs, collected around 3 weeks after the first yellow fever vaccination. The chain links TRBV5-6 to TRBJ1-3, with unresolved D. The CDR3 loop reads CASSEAGTIYF. The CDR3 nucleotides read TGTGCCAGCTCCGAGGCGGGCACCATATATTTT. Based on the CDR3 plus reference TRBV5-6 and TRBJ1-3, the full variable domain is DAGVTQSPTHLIKTRGQQVTLRCSPKSGHDTVSWYQQALGQGPQFIFQYYEEEERQRGNFPDRFSGHQFPNYSSELNVNALLLGDSALYLCASSEAGTIYFGEGSWLTVV.